This T cell receptor (beta chain) derives from a study of T-cell memory formation after mild COVID-19 (dated by TCRdb to 2020 to 2022). About the full investigation: TCR sequence clusters from the two donors were found to be largely donor specific. T-cell clones expanding and contracting after mild COVID-19 in two donors were tracked by longitudinal TCRalpha and TCRbeta repertoire sequencing. The cohort comprised two young, previously healthy adult volunteers, one female and one male. The paper as a whole reports these results and caveats: Clones that contracted from day 15 to 85 showed balanced CD4/CD8 phenotypes, whereas a second wave of clones that expanded from day 15 to 37 leaned towards CD4+. SARS-CoV-2 specificity was not confirmed for the second-wave clones peaking on day 37. Contracting CD4+ clones appeared mostly in the CM and EM memory subsets, whereas CD8+ clones were enriched in EMRA. The detection of some responding clones in pre-infection memory suggests that pre-existing cross-reactive memory T cells joined the SARS-CoV-2 response. The study included only a couple of mild cases, and larger cohorts that include severe cases with pre-infection samples were judged to be necessary.

Of note for this clonotype: This receptor's antigen is unknown. Base quality data are lacking; no much larger clone is found one base away.

Sequenced using an Illumina NovaSeq 6000. TCRalpha and TCRbeta cDNA libraries were built by 5'RACE with constant-segment primers, adding sample barcodes and unique molecular identifiers. RNA was extracted from every sample with Trizol reagent. Libraries were amplified in two PCR steps, with a second sample barcode and Illumina TruSeq adapters added in the second step. The libraries were sequenced on an Illumina NovaSeq using 2 x 150 bp paired-end reads. As for the original processing: With migec v1.2.7, reads were demultiplexed and then collapsed into UMI-guided consensus sequences. Using mixcr v2.1.11, UMI consensuses were aligned to TRA and TRB V and J templates and then assembled into clonotypes. A clonotype was counted as expanded or contracted only if both edgeR and NoisET called the change significant, with noise models trained on biological replicates. edgeR calls used a false discovery rate-adjusted p below 0.01 and a log2 fold-change threshold of 1. PCA with hierarchical clustering of max-normalized trajectories of the 1000 most abundant clonotypes was used as exploratory dynamics analysis. Separately sequenced CD4+ and CD8+ repertoires were used to assign a CD4 or CD8 phenotype to each responding clone. The raw public data were reprocessed by TCRdb itself: fastp quality trimming at Q25, MiXCR clonotype calling, in-frame beta chains only. A single entry per CDR3 protein holds the most common genes and DNA from its merged rows. The V and J calls were not made by the authors but by TCRdb's processing. The sample yields about 600,000 distinct CDR3 sequences; approximately 21% were counted once. The biggest ten clones account for around 8.4% of the sample.

PBMCs were isolated by Ficoll-Paque density gradient centrifugation. The clonotype originates from an adult woman who had mild COVID-19 (a few samples of this study predate the infection). The sample titles of this study are shuffled in the database, so cell type and time point are left out; the donor was told from shared clones. Sequencing input: PBMCs or a T cell subset sorted from them (not recorded which).

Read as DNA, the sequence is TGTGCCAGCAGTTTTTCGCAACCGAACACTGAAGCTTTCTTT. Protein translation: CASSFSQPNTEAFF. The sequence links TRBV12-3 or TRBV12-4 to TRBJ1-1, with the D gene uncertain. The CDR3 goes from the cysteine to the phenylalanine over 14 residues. The DNA shown is the 42-base CDR3, in frame from base 1. A distance of 9 bases separates the germline ends of V and J, which lose 3 bases and 1 base respectively.